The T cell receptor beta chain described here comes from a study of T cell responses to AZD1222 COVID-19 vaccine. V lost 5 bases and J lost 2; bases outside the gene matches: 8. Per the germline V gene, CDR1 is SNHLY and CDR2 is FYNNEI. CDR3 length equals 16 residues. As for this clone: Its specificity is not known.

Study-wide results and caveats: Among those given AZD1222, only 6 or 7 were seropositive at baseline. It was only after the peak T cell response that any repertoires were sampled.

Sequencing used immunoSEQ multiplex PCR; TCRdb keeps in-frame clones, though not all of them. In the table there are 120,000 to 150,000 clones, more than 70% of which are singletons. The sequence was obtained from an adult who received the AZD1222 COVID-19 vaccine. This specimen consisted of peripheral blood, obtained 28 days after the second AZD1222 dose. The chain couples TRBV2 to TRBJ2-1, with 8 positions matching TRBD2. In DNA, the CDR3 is TGTGCCAGCAGTTCCCCCATAGCGGGGCCCTACAATGAGCAGTTCTTC. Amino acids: CASSSPIAGPYNEQFF.